The 15 T cell receptor beta chains listed next were all sequenced from one sample in a study of beta chain features in type 1 diabetes. Of the isolated RNA, all was reverse transcribed, and so the sequenced material was expressed TCRB transcripts. The method was immunoSEQ multiplex PCR; TCRdb's version includes in-frame clones alone and lacks a portion of them. The sample gives fewer than 900,000 clones, roughly a sixth of which show up once; 0.023% is in the top ten. The sequenced sample was naive CD4+ T cells from blood. The receptors derive from a young woman in good health.

The CDR3 DNA is TGTGCCAGCAGCTGGACTAGCGGGGAGACCCAGTACTTC. Its translation: CASSWTSGETQYF. The rearrangement uses TRBV5-4 and TRBJ2-5; 11 positions match TRBD2. Germline CDR1 is SGHNT and CDR2 is YYREEE (reference sequence). This CDR3 comprises 13 residues. J lost 5 bases, V lost 3 bases, and 0 bases had no gene match.

Only a few counts were recorded for this clone. The junction does not match germline at one end; this may be a read error. The chain carries TRBV7-2 and TRBJ2-7, with a tentative D call TRBD2 (6 bases). Germline V gene data show CDR1 as SGHTA and CDR2 as FQGNSA. The CDR3 runs to 15 residues. CDR3: CASSLAPGLLYEQYF. The CDR3 DNA is TGTGCCAGCAGCCTAGCTCCGGGACTCCTCTACGAGCAGTACTTC.

This clone has just a few counts. The chain links TRBV4-3 to TRBJ2-3, with no clear D. Germline V gene sequence: CDR1 LGHNA, CDR2 YSLEER. V was cut by 6 bases and J by 4 bases, with 5 bases left in between. This CDR3 spans 11 amino acids. The CDR3 is CASSGPDTQYF. CDR3 DNA sequence: TGCGCCAGCAGTGGCCCAGATACGCAGTATTTT.

V usage is TRBV5-4 and J usage is TRBJ1-3; D unclear. The CDR3 runs 11 residues. Germline CDR1 reads SGHNT; CDR2 reads YYREEE (reference sequence). Between the trimmed V and J ends, which lost 0 bases and 7 bases, there was a span of 2 bases. The CDR3 nucleotides read TGTGCCAGCAGCTTGGTGAACACCATATATTTT. Translation: CASSLVNTIYF.

The rearrangement joins TRBV7-3 to TRBJ2-2; D unresolved. This CDR3 comprises 13 residues. V was cut by 2 bases and J by 6 bases, with 7 bases left in between. In germline, CDR1 is SGHTA, CDR2 FQGTGA. The CDR3 nucleotides read TGTGCCAGCAGCTTAGAGTATTCCGGGGAGCTGTTTTTT. Translated, it gives CASSLEYSGELFF. The variable domain in full, with the rest retrieved from reference TRBV7-3 and TRBJ2-2, is GAGVSQTPSNKVTEKGKYVELRCDPISGHTALYWYRQSLGQGPEFLIYFQGTGAADDSGLPNDRFFAVRPEGSVSTLKIQRTERGDSAVYLCASSLEYSGELFFGEGSRLTVL.

This chain connects TRBV6-1 to TRBJ2-1; D is unclear. Trimming removed 3 bases at V and 8 bases at J, with 17 bases between. The CDR3 sequence is 15 residues long. Germline CDR1 reads MNHNS; CDR2 reads SASEGT. The CDR3 loop is CASSDQFSLSDEQFF. CDR3 sequence (DNA): TGTGCCAGCAGTGATCAGTTCAGCCTATCGGATGAGCAGTTCTTC.

Note on this clone: This same CDR3 is encoded by further DNA sequences in the sample. The chain uses TRBV27 and TRBJ2-6; D may be TRBD2 (5 bases). This CDR3 is 13 amino acids long. Deletions cut 6 bases from V and 4 bases from J, with 7 bases between. CDR1 is MNHEY, CDR2 SMNVEV, per germline (reference sequence). The CDR3 coding sequence is TGTGCCAGCAGGACTACGGGGGCCAACGTCCTGACTTTC. It specifies CASRTTGANVLTF.

This chain uses TRBV4-1 with TRBJ2-7; D possibly matches TRBD1 or TRBD2 (6 bases each). V lost 4 bases and J lost 4, with 26 bases in between. This CDR3 contains 18 residues. The germline CDR1 and CDR2 sequences are MGHRA and YSYEKL. CDR3 amino acids: CASSPRPTKSEGGYEQYF. The CDR3 DNA is TGCGCCAGCAGCCCAAGACCCACTAAATCGGAGGGGGGTTACGAGCAGTACTTC.

This clone has only a few counts. The chain uses TRBV19 and TRBJ1-5; D is unresolved. The CDR3 totals 12 residues. Germline V lookup: CDR1 LNHDA, CDR2 SQIVND (reference sequence). The V gene lost 3 bases and the J gene lost 7 bases, with 7 bases spanning the gap. As DNA, the CDR3 is TGTGCCAGTAGTATGGAAGGGCAGCCCCAGCATTTT. It translates to CASSMEGQPQHF.

This clone was seen a handful of times. The chain links TRBV7-9 to TRBJ1-5, with TRBD1 identical over 7 bases. V lost 4 bases and J lost 7; bases outside the gene matches: 7. The germline V gene encodes CDR1 SEHNR and CDR2 FQNEAQ (reference sequence). The CDR3 extends over 14 amino acids. Here the CDR3 reads CASSSQGEGQPQHF. The CDR3 bases are TGTGCCAGCAGCTCGCAGGGGGAAGGACAGCCCCAGCATTTT.

This sequence joins TRBV15 and TRBJ2-1, with a possible D match to TRBD2 (5 bases). V lost 5 bases to trimming and J lost 6 bases, with 14 bases between them. Germline V gives CDR1 LNHNV, CDR2 YYDKDF (reference sequence). The CDR3 sequence is 14 residues long. In DNA form, the CDR3 reads TGTGCCACCAGCCCTTACACGGGAACCAATGAGCAGTTCTTC. It codes for CATSPYTGTNEQFF.

This clone came up a few times. The chain employs TRBV7-2 and TRBJ2-1; the D gene is possibly TRBD2 (6 bases). This CDR3 has 17 residues. From germline, CDR1 is SGHTA and CDR2 FQGNSA. V was pared by 1 base and J by 3 bases, with 16 bases between. CDR3 in amino acids: CASSLGLGGVIYNEQFF. DNA for the CDR3: TGTGCCAGCAGCTTAGGACTCGGGGGTGTGATCTACAATGAGCAGTTCTTC.

This clone has only a few counts. This chain uses TRBV7-2 with TRBJ2-1; 14 nucleotides line up with TRBD2. Germline CDR1 reads SGHTA; CDR2 reads FQGNSA. Unmatched junction bases numbered 3, after V lost 2 bases and J lost 6 bases. The CDR3 is 16 residues long. The CDR3 DNA reads TGTGCCAGCAGCTTAAGGGGGACTAGCGGGAGCAATGAGCAGTTCTTC. Translated, it gives CASSLRGTSGSNEQFF.

The gene calls are TRBV5-1 and TRBJ1-1; D possibly corresponds to TRBD1 (6 bases). The V end was cut by 2 bases, the J end by 7 bases, with 9 bases between. This CDR3 contains 12 residues. CDR1 SGHRS and CDR2 YFSETQ come from the germline V gene. The CDR3 sequence is CASSFEGHEAFF. In nucleotides, the CDR3 is TGCGCCAGCAGCTTTGAGGGACATGAAGCTTTCTTT.

This chain uses TRBV18 with TRBJ2-1; unclear D gene. Germline loops: CDR1 KGHSH, CDR2 LQKENI. This CDR3 is 15 amino acids long. Trimming shortened V by 2 bases and J by 0 bases, and 8 bases separated the two germline ends. The DNA for the CDR3 is TGTGCCAGCTCACCAGTAGGAGACTCCTACAATGAGCAGTTCTTC. Translation gives CASSPVGDSYNEQFF.